The sequence of this T cell receptor (beta chain) was determined in a study of shared clonotypes between healthy human individuals. Some clones are missing from TCRdb's copy, which holds only in-frame ones; the method was immunoSEQ multiplex PCR. The sample holds around 2.1 million clones, about 92% seen once. The CDR3 loop spans 13 amino acids. Per the germline V gene, CDR1 is MDHEN and CDR2 is SYDVKM. V was trimmed by 4 bases and J by 0 bases, leaving 6 bases between them. Cells designated naive CD8 were CD45RO-negative and were positively selected for CCR7, with terminally differentiated effector memory CD45RA+ cells excluded.

The sample was naive CD8+ T cells from PBMCs. The V call is TRBV28, the J call TRBJ1-1, with D uncertain. This receptor was obtained from a man in his late teens or twenties in good health. Some clones in this sample may be carry-over from other donors' samples. CDR3 region: CASSSAMNTEAFF. For the CDR3, the DNA is TGTGCCAGCAGTTCTGCGATGAACACTGAAGCTTTCTTT.